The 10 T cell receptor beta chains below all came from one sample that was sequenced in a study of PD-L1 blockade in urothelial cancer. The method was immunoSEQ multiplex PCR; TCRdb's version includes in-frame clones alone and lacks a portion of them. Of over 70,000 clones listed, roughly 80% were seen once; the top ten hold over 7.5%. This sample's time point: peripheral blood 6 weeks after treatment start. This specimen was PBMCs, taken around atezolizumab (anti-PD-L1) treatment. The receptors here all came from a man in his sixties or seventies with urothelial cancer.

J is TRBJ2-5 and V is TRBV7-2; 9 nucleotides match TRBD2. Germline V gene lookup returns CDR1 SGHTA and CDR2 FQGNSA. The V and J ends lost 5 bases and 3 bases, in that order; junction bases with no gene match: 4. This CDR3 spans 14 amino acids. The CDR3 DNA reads TGTGCCAGCAGCCCCCGACTAGCGGAAGAGACCCAGTACTTC. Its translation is CASSPRLAEETQYF.

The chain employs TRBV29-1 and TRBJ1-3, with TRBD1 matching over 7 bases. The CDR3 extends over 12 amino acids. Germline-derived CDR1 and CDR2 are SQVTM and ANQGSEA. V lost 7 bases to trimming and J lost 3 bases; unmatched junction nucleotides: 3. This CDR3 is CSAWDSGNTIYF. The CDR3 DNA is TGCAGCGCTTGGGACAGTGGAAACACCATATATTTT. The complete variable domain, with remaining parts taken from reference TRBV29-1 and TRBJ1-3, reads SAVISQKPSRDICQRGTSLTIQCQVDSQVTMMFWYRQQPGQSLTLIATANQGSEATYESGFVIDKFPISRPNLTFSTLTVSNMSPEDSSIYLCSAWDSGNTIYFGEGSWLTVV.

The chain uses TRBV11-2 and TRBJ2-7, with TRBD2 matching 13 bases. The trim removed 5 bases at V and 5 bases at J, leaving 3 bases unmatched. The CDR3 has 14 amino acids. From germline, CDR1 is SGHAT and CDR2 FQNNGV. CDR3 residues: CASSPGTSGNEQYF. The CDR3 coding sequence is TGTGCCAGCAGCCCGGGGACTAGCGGGAACGAGCAGTACTTC.

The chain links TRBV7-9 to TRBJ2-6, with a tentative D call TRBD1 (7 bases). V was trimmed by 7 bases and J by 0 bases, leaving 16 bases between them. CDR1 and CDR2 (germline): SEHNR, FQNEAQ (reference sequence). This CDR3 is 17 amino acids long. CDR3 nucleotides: TGTGCCAGCACCCCCAGGCAGGGGGGCTCTGGGGCCAACGTCCTGACTTTC. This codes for CASTPRQGGSGANVLTF.

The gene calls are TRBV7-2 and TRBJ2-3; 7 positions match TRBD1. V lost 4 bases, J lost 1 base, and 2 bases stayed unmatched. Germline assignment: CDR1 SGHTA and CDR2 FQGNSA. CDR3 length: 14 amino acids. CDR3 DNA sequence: TGTGCCAGCAGCTCCGGGACAGGCACAGATACGCAGTATTTT. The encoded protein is CASSSGTGTDTQYF. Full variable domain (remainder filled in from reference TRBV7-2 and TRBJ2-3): GAGVSQSPSNKVTEKGKDVELRCDPISGHTALYWYRQSLGQGLEFLIYFQGNSAPDKSGLPSDRFSAERTGGSVSTLTIQRTQQEDSAVYLCASSSGTGTDTQYFGPGTRLTVL.

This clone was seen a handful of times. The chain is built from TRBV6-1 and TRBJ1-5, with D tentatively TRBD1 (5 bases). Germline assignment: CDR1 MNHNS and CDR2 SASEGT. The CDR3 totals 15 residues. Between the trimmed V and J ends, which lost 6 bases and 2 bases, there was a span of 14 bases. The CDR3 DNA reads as TGTGCCAGCAGCCAGGGCCCTAGGGGCAATCAGCCCCAGCATTTT. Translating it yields CASSQGPRGNQPQHF.

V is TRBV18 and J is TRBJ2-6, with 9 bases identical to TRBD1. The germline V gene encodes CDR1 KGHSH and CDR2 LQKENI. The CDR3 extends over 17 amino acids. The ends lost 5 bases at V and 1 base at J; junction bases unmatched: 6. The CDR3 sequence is CASSTPTGGSGANVLTF. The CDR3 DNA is TGTGCCAGCTCAACCCCGACAGGGGGATCTGGGGCCAACGTCCTGACTTTC.

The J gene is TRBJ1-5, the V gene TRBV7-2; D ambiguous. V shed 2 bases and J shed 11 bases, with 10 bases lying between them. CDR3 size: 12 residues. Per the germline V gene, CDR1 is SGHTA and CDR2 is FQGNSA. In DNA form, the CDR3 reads TGTGCCAGCAGCTTATCCGCGGGGTCCCAGCATTTT. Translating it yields CASSLSAGSQHF.

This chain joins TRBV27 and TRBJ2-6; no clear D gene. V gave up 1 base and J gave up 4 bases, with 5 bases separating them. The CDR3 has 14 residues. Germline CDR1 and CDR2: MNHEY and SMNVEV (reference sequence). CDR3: CASSLLAGANVLTF. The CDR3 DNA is TGTGCCAGCAGTTTATTGGCCGGGGCCAACGTCCTGACTTTC.

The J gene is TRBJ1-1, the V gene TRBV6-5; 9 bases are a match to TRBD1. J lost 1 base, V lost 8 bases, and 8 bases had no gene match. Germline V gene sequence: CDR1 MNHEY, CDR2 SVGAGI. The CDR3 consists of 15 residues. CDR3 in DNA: TGTGCCAGCGCGCCCAAGGGACAGGGGAACACTGAAGCTTTCTTT. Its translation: CASAPKGQGNTEAFF.